Each of the 2 T cell receptor beta chains below was sequenced from the same sample in a study of technical replicates of blood from a handful of donors (dated by TCRdb to 2017 to 2019). The library was built by means of the immunoSEQ multiplex PCR assay. TCRdb provides this immuneACCESS table in a form limited to in-frame rearrangements. Some clones are lacking; in checked studies, under half of them reflect an unresolved V gene, and why the rest are absent is not known. For this sample there are tens of thousands of clones; approximately 84% appear just once. The ten largest clones capture about 5% of the sample. Sequencing input: PBMCs. These receptors came from a human donor in good health. Some clones in this sample may be carry-over from other donors' samples.

J is TRBJ1-1 and V is TRBV18; weak D call: TRBD1 (6 bases). Per germline, CDR1 KGHSH and CDR2 LQKENI. The CDR3 spans 18 residues. Trimming shortened V by 4 bases and J by 0 bases, and 21 bases separated the two germline ends. The CDR3 reads CASSRQASTPRMNTEAFF. The DNA of the CDR3 is TGTGCCAGCTCACGACAGGCTTCGACACCCCGGATGAACACTGAAGCTTTCTTT.

V gene TRBV6-5 combines with J gene TRBJ1-1; D might be TRBD1 (5 bases). In germline, CDR1 is MNHEY, CDR2 SVGAGI. CDR3 length: 14 amino acids. V was shortened by 7 bases and J by 5 bases, with 17 bases between the two germline ends. The CDR3 sequence is CASTLGPGGTEAFF. The CDR3 coding sequence is TGTGCCAGCACCCTGGGGCCGGGGGGGACTGAAGCTTTCTTT.